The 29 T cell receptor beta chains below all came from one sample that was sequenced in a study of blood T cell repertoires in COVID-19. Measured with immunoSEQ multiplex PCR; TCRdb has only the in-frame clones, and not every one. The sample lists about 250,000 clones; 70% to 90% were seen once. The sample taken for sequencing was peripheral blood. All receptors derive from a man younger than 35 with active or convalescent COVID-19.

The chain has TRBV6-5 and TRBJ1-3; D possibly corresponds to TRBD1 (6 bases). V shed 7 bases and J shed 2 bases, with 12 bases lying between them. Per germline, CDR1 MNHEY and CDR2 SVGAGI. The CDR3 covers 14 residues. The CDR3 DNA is TGTGCCAGCACCTCACAGGGTCCTGGAAACACCATATATTTT. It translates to CASTSQGPGNTIYF.

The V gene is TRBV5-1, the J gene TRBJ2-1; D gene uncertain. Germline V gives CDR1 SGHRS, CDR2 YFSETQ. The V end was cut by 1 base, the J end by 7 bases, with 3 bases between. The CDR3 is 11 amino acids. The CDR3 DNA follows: TGCGCCAGCAGCTTGCAGAATGAGCAGTTCTTC. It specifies CASSLQNEQFF.

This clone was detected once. CDR3: CASSSGQGDQPQHF. CDR3 nucleotides: TGTGCCAGCAGCTCCGGACAAGGAGATCAGCCCCAGCATTTT. The chain employs TRBV6-5 and TRBJ1-5; TRBD1 is a possible D gene (5 bases). Germline V gene lookup returns CDR1 MNHEY and CDR2 SVGAGI. The CDR3 length is 14 residues. V lost 6 bases to trimming and J lost 5 bases, with 14 bases between them.

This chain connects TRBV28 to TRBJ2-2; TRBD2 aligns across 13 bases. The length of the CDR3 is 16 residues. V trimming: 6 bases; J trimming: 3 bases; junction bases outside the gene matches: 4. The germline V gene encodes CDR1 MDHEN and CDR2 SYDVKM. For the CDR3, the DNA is TGTGCCAGCAGGGGACTAGCGGGAACCTACACCGGGGAGCTGTTTTTT. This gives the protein CASRGLAGTYTGELFF.

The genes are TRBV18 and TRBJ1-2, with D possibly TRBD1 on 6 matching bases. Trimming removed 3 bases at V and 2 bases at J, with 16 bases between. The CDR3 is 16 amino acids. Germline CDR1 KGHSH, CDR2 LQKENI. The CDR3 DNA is TGTGCCAGCTCACCCAGGGGTCAGATCGTAAACTATGGCTACACCTTC. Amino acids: CASSPRGQIVNYGYTF.

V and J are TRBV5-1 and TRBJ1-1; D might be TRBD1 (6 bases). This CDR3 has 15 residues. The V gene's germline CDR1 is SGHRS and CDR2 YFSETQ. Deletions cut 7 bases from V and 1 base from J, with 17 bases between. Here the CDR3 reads CASGETGQTNTEAFF. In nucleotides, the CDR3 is TGCGCCAGCGGGGAAACAGGACAGACGAACACTGAAGCTTTCTTT.

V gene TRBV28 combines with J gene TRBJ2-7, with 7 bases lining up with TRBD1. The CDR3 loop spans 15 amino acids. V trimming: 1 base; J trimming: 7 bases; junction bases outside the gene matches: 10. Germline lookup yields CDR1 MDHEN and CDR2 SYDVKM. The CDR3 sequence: CASSLSGQGVGEQYF. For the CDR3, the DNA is TGTGCCAGCAGTTTATCTGGTCAGGGGGTAGGTGAGCAGTACTTC.

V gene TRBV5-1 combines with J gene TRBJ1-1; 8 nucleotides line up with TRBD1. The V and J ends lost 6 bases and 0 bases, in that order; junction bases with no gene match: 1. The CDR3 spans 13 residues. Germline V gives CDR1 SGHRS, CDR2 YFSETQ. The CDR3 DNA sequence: TGCGCCAGCACGACAGGGGTGAACACTGAAGCTTTCTTT. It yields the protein CASTTGVNTEAFF.

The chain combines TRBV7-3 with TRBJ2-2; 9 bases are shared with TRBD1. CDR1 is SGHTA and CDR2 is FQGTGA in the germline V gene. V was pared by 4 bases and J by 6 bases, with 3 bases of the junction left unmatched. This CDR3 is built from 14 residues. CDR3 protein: CASSSQGAPGELFF. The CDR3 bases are TGTGCCAGCAGCTCACAGGGGGCCCCCGGGGAGCTGTTTTTT.

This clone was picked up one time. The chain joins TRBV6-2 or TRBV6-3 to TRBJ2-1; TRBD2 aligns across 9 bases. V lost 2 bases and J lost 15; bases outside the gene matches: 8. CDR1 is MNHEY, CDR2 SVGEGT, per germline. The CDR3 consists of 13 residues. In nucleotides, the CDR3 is TGTGCCAGCAGTTACGGATCCGGGACTAGCCCGTTCTTC. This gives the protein CASSYGSGTSPFF.

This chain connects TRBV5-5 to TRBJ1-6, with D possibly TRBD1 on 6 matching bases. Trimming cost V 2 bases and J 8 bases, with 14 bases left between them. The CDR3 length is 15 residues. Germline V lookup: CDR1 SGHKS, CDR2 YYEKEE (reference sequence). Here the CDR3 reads CASSLRAGAYSPLHF. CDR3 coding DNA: TGTGCCAGCAGCTTACGGGCGGGGGCTTATTCACCCCTCCACTTT. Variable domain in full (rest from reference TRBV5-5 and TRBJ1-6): DAGVTQSPTHLIKTRGQQVTLRCSPISGHKSVSWYQQVLGQGPQFIFQYYEKEERGRGNFPDRFSARQFPNYSSELNVNALLLGDSALYLCASSLRAGAYSPLHFGNGTRLTVT.

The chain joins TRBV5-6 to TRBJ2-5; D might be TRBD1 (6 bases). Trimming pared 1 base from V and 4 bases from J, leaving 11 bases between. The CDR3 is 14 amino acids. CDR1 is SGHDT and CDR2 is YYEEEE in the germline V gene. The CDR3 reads CASSLWGPGETQYF. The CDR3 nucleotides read TGTGCCAGCAGCTTGTGGGGGCCGGGAGAGACCCAGTACTTC.

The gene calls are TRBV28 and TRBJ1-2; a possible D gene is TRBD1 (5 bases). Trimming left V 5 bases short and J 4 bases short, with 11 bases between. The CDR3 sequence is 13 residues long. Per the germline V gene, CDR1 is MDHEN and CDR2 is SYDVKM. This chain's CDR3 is CASSPAGTYGYTF. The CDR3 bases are TGTGCCAGCAGTCCCGCGGGGACCTATGGCTACACCTTC.

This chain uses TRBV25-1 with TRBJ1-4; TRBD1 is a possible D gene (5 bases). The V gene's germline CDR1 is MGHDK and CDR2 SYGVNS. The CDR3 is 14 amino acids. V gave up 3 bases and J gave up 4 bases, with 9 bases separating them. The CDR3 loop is CASSDRVINEKLFF. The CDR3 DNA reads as TGTGCCAGCAGTGACAGGGTGATTAATGAAAAACTGTTTTTT.

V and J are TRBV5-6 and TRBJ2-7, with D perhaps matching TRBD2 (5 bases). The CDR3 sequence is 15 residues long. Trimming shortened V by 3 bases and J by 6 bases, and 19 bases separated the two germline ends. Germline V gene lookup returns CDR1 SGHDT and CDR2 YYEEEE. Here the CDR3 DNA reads TGTGCCAGCAGCTACCAACCACTAGGAGTTAGCGAGCAGTACTTC. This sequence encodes CASSYQPLGVSEQYF.

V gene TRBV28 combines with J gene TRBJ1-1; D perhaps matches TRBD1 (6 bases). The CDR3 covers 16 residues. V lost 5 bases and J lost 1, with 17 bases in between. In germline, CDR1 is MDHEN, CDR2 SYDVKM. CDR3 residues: CASSITGFATNTEAFF. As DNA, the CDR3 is TGTGCCAGCAGTATTACAGGGTTTGCGACGAACACTGAAGCTTTCTTT.

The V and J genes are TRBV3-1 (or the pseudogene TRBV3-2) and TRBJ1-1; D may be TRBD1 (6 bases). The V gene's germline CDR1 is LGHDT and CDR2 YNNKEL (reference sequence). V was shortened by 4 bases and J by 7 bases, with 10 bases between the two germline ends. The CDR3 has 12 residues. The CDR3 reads CASSLLDSEAFF. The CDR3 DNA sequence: TGTGCCAGCAGCCTCCTGGACAGTGAAGCTTTCTTT.

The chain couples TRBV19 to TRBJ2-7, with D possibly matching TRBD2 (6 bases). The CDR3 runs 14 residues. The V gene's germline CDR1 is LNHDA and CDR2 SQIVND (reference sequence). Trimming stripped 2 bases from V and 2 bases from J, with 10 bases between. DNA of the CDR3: TGTGCCAGTAGTATACGGCGGGGCACCTACGAGCAGTACTTC. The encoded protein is CASSIRRGTYEQYF.

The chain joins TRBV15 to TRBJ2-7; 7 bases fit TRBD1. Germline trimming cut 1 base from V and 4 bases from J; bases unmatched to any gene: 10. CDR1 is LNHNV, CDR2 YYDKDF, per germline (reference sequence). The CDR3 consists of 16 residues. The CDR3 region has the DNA TGTGCCACCAGCAGAGGTCGGGACAGCAAGCATTACGAGCAGTACTTC. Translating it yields CATSRGRDSKHYEQYF. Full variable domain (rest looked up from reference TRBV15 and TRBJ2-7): DAMVIQNPRYQVTQFGKPVTLSCSQTLNHNVMYWYQQKSSQAPKLLFHYYDKDFNNEADTPDNFQSRRPNTSFCFLDIRSPGLGDTAMYLCATSRGRDSKHYEQYFGPGTRLTVT.

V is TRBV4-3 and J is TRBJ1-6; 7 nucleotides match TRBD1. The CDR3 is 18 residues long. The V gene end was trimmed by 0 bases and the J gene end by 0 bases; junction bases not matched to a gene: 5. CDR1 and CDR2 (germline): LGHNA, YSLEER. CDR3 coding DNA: TGCGCCAGCAGCCAAGATACAGGGGCGAGCTCCTATAATTCACCCCTCCACTTT. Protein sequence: CASSQDTGASSYNSPLHF.

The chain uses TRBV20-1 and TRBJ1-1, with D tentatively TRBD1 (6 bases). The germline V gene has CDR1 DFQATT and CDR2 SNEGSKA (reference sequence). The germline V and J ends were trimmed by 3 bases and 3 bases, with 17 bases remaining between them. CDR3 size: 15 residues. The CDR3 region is CSASGFTGSDTEAFF. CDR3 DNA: TGCAGTGCTAGTGGTTTTACAGGGAGCGACACTGAAGCTTTCTTT.

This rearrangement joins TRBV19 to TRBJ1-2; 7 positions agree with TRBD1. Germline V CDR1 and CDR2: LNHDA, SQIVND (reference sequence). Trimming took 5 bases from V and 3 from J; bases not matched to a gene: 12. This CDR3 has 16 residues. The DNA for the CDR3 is TGTGCCAGTAGTGCCACAGGGGTCGGTTCTTACTATGGCTACACCTTC. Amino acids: CASSATGVGSYYGYTF.

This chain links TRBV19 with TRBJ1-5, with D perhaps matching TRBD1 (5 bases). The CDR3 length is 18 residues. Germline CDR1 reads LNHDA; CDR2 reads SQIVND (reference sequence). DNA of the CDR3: TGTGCAGCAGACGCAGGATTTGGAGGGGAGGGTGGCAATCAGCCCCAGCATTTT. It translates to CAADAGFGGEGGNQPQHF. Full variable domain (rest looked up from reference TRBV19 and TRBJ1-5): DGGITQSPKYLFRKEGQNVTLSCEQNLNHDAMYWYRQDPGQGLRLIYYSQIVNDFQKGDIAEGYSVSREKKESFPLTVTSAQKNPTAFYLCAADAGFGGEGGNQPQHFGDGTRLSIL.

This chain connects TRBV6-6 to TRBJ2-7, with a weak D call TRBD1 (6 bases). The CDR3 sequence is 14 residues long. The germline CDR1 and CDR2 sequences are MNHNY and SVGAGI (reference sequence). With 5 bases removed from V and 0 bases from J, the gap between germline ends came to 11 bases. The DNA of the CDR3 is TGTGCCAGCAGTCGACAGGTTAGCTCCTACGAGCAGTACTTC. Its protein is CASSRQVSSYEQYF.

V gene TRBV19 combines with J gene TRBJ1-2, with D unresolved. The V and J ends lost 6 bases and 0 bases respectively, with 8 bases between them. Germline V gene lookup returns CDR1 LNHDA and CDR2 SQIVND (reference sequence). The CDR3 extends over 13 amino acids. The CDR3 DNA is TGTGCCAGTAGAAACCTAGCTAACTATGGCTACACCTTC. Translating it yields CASRNLANYGYTF.

For the CDR3, the DNA is TGTGCCTGGAGAAGCCTCTTAGGAGGTTCACCCCTCCACTTT. Its protein is CAWRSLLGGSPLHF. The chain is built from TRBV30 and TRBJ1-6; D is undetermined. The CDR3 is 14 amino acids. V lost 3 bases and J 9 bases, leaving 15 bases between the germline ends. Germline assignment: CDR1 GTSNPN and CDR2 SVGIG (reference sequence).

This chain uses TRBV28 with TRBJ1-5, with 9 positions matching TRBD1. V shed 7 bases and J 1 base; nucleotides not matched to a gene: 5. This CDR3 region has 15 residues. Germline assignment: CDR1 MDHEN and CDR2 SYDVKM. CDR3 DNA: TGTGCCAGCACGTGGACAGGGGTAAGCAATCAGCCCCAGCATTTT. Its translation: CASTWTGVSNQPQHF.

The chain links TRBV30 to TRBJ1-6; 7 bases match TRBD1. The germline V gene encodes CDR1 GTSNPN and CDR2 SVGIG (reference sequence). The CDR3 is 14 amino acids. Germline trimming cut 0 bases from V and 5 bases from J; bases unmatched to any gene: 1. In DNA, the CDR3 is TGTGCCTGGAGTGTAGGGGGCGATAATTCACCCCTCCACTTT. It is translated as CAWSVGGDNSPLHF.

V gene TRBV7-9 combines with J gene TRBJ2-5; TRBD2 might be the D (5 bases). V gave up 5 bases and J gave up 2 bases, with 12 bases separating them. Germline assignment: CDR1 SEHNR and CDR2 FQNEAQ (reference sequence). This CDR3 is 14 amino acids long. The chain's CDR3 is CASSARGSQETQYF. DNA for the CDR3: TGTGCCAGCAGCGCGAGAGGGTCACAAGAGACCCAGTACTTC.